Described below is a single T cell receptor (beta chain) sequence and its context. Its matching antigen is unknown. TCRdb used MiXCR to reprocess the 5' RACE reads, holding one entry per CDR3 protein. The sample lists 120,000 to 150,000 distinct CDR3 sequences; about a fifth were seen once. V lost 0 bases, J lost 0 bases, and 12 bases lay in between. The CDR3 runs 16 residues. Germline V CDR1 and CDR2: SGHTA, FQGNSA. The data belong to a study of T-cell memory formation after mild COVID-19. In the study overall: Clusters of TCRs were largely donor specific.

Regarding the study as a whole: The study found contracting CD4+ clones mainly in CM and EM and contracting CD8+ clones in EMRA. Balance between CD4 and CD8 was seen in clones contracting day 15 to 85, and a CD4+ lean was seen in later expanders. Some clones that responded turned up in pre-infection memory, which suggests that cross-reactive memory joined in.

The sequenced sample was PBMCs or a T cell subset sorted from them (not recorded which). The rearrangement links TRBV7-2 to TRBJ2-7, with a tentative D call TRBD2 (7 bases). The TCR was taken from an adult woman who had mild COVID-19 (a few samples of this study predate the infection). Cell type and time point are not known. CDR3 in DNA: TGTGCCAGCAGCTTAGCGGGAGGGACACCCTCCTACGAGCAGTACTTC. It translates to CASSLAGGTPSYEQYF.